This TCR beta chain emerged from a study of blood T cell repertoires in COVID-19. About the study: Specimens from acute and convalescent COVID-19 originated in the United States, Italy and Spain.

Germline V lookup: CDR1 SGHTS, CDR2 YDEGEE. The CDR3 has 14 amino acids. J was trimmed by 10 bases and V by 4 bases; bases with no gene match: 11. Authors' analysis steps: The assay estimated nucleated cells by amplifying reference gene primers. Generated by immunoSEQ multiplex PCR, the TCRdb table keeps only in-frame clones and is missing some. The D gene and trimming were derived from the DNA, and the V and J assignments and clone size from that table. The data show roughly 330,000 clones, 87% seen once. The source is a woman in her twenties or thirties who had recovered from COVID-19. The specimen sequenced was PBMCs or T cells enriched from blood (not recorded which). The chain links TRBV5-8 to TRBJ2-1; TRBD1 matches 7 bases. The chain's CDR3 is CASSDGTAWGEQFF. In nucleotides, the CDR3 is TGTGCCAGCAGCGACGGGACAGCCTGGGGGGAGCAGTTCTTC.